This TCR beta chain was sequenced during a study of blood T cell repertoires in COVID-19. In germline, CDR1 is SEHNR, CDR2 FQNEAQ (reference sequence). The CDR3 is 14 amino acids. Germline trimming cut 5 bases from V and 4 bases from J; bases unmatched to any gene: 7. The repertoire was sequenced with immunoSEQ multiplex PCR; TCRdb's copy has only in-frame clones and lacks some. The sample contains 250,000 to 300,000 clones, 91% of which appear only once. Sequenced material: PBMCs or T cells enriched from blood (not recorded which). This chain links TRBV7-9 with TRBJ2-7, with TRBD1 matching 8 bases. This receptor was identified in a human donor in a cohort exposed to, infected with or recovered from COVID-19 (not recorded which). The donor label of this sample is uncertain. The CDR3 here is CASSRAQGDYEQYF. CDR3 nucleotide sequence: TGTGCCAGCAGCCGAGCACAGGGGGATTACGAGCAGTACTTC.